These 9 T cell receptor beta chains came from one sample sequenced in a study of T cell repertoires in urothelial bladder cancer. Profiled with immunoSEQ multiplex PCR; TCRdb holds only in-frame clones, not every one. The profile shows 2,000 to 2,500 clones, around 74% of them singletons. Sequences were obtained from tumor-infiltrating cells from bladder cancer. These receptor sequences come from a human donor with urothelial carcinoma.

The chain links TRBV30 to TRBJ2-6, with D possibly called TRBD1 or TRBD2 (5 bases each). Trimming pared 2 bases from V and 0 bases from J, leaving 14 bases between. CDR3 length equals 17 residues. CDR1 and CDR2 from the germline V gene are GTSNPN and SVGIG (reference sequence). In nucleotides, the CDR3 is TGTGCCTGGAGTCGGGCCGTGGGGACCTCTGGGGCCAACGTCCTGACTTTC. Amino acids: CAWSRAVGTSGANVLTF.

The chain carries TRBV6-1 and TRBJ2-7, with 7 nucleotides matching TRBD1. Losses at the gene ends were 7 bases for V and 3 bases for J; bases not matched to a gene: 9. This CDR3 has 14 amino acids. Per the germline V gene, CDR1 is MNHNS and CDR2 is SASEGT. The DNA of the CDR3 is TGTGCCAGCATCCTTGACAGGGTCCTCTACGAGCAGTACTTC. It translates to CASILDRVLYEQYF.

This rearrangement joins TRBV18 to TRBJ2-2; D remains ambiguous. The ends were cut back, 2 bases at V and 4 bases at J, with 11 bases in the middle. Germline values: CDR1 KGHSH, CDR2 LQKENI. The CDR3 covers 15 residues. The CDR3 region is CASSPAARSTGELFF. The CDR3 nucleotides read TGTGCCAGCTCACCAGCTGCGAGGTCCACCGGGGAGCTGTTTTTT.

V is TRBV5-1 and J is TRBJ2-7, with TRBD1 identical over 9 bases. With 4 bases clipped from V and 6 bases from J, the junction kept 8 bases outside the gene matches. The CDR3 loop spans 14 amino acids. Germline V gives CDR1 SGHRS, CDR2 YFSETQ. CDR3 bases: TGCGCCAGCAGCGGGGGACAGGGCCGCCTCGAGCAGTACTTC. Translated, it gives CASSGGQGRLEQYF. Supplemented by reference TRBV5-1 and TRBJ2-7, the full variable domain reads KAGVTQTPRYLIKTRGQQVTLSCSPISGHRSVSWYQQTPGQGLQFLFEYFSETQRNKGNFPGRFSGRQFSNSRSEMNVSTLELGDSALYLCASSGGQGRLEQYFGPGTRLTVT.

CDR3 amino acids: CASSLNSPGTGTGELFF. CDR3 in DNA: TGTGCCAGCAGTCTCAATTCGCCAGGGACCGGCACCGGGGAGCTGTTTTTT. J is TRBJ2-2 and V is TRBV2; D is tentatively TRBD1 or TRBD2 (5 bases each). Trimming stripped 5 bases from V and 4 bases from J, with 20 bases between. CDR3 length: 17 amino acids. In germline, CDR1 is SNHLY, CDR2 FYNNEI. Combining the CDR3 with reference TRBV2 and TRBJ2-2 gives the whole variable domain EPEVTQTPSHQVTQMGQEVILRCVPISNHLYFYWYRQILGQKVEFLVSFYNNEISEKSEIFDDQFSVERPDGSNFTLKIRSTKLEDSAMYFCASSLNSPGTGTGELFFGEGSRLTVL.

In DNA form, the CDR3 reads TGTGCCAGAAGCTTAAAACGGACAGCCATCTACGAGCAGTACTTC. Translation: CARSLKRTAIYEQYF. V is TRBV7-5 and J is TRBJ2-7; the table gives TRBD1 as D, unverified against the DNA. TRBV7-5 is annotated as a pseudogene. CDR3 length equals 15 residues.

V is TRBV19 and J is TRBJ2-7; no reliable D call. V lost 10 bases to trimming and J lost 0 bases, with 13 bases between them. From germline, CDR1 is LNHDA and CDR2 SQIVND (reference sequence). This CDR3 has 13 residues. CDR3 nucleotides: TGTGCCACCAGTTGGACGGACTCCTACGAGCAGTACTTC. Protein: CATSWTDSYEQYF.

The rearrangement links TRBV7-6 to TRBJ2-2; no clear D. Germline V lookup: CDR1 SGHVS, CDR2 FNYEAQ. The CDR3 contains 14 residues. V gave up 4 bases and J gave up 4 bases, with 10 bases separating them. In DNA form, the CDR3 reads TGTGCCAGCAGCTCCAGCGTAACCACCGGGGAGCTGTTTTTT. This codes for CASSSSVTTGELFF. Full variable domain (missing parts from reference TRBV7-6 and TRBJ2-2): GAGVSQSPRYKVTKRGQDVALRCDPISGHVSLYWYRQALGQGPEFLTYFNYEAQQDKSGLPNDRFSAERPEGSISTLTIQRTEQRDSAMYRCASSSSVTTGELFFGEGSRLTVL.

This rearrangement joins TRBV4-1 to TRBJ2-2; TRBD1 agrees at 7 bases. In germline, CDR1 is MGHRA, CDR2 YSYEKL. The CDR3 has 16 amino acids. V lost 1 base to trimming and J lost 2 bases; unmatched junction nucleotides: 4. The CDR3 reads CASSQGDSYNTGELFF. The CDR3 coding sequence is TGCGCCAGCAGCCAAGGGGACAGCTATAACACCGGGGAGCTGTTTTTT.